This T cell receptor beta chain was observed in a study of a mutant IDH1 vaccine in newly diagnosed glioma. Turning to the study itself: Across weeks 1, 3, 5, 7, 11, 15, 19 and 23, patients received a vaccination each time, eight in all.

This clone was found once. Its antigen is undetermined. The time point here: week 23, last vaccination. Topical imiquimod was applied with each vaccine dose, which held 300 ug of mutant IDH1 20-mer peptide. Libraries were prepared by immunoSEQ multiplex PCR; TCRdb keeps only in-frame clonotypes and omits some of them. Of tens of thousands of clones detected, 85% appear once; the ten largest clones hold under 4.5%. The ends lost 0 bases at V and 8 bases at J; junction bases unmatched: 13. The CDR3 extends over 17 amino acids. Germline V gives CDR1 SGHRS, CDR2 YFSETQ. This sequence originates from a man aged 30 to 39 with glioma. This sequence joins TRBV5-1 and TRBJ1-4, with 7 bases aligning to TRBD1. The specimen comprised PBMCs, sampled from a glioma patient whose treatment included an IDH1 peptide vaccine. In nucleotides, the CDR3 is TGCGCCAGCAGCTTGGACCCCCCGCCAGGGGGGAAAGAAAAACTGTTTTTT. It encodes CASSLDPPPGGKEKLFF.